The clone carrying this T cell receptor (beta chain) was seen repeatedly, ten times or more. Its antigen remains unidentified. Library preparation (for TCRbeta) was performed with unique molecular identifiers. TCRdb re-derived calls from the PCR reads in MiXCR, one entry per CDR3 protein. The sample holds almost 500,000 distinct CDR3 sequences; roughly a tenth are singletons and the top ten take around 2%. These data come from a study of T-cell reconstitution after alpha-beta-depleted transplantation in children. Regarding the study as a whole: Alpha-beta T cells present about two months after transplant were reported to originate from several hundred expanded graft clones.

Germline V gene data show CDR1 as SEHNR and CDR2 as FQNEAQ (reference sequence). The ends were cut back, 4 bases at V and 4 bases at J, with 8 bases in the middle. This CDR3 is built from 13 residues. The clonotype originates from a child aged 2-9 years with inherited bone marrow failure, due to receive a stem cell transplant. The gene calls are TRBV7-9 and TRBJ2-1; D call uncertain. The specimen comprised PBMCs, sampled before TCRalphabeta/CD19-depleted stem cell transplant. CDR3 region: CASSSILYNEQFF. CDR3 DNA sequence: TGTGCCAGCAGCTCCATTTTATACAATGAGCAGTTCTTC.